These T cell receptor beta chains were read from a single sample in a study of technical replicates of blood from a handful of donors. The assay was immunoSEQ multiplex PCR, and TCRdb's table has in-frame clones only and misses some. Among around 72,000 clones listed, approximately 90% were seen once. The sample taken for sequencing was PBMCs. All receptors derive from a human donor in good health. Some clones in this sample may be carry-over from other donors' samples. The CDR3 runs from the conserved cysteine through the conserved F or W. The order of the fields is CDR3 length, V gene, J gene, CDR3 protein.

CDR3 length: 12; V gene: TRBV5-6; J gene: TRBJ2-1; CDR3 protein: CASSPGGLEQFF
CDR3 length: 14; V gene: TRBV5-8; J gene: TRBJ2-5; CDR3 protein: CASSQRRGWVTQYF
CDR3 length: 13; V gene: TRBV2; J gene: TRBJ1-2; CDR3 protein: CASKGQGSYGYTF
CDR3 length: 17; V gene: TRBV7-2; J gene: TRBJ2-3; CDR3 protein: CASSFPLASSSTDTQYF
CDR3 length: 14; V gene: TRBV9; J gene: TRBJ1-1; CDR3 protein: CASSVGWVETEAFF
CDR3 length: 17; V gene: TRBV7-2; J gene: TRBJ2-5; CDR3 protein: CASSLGSGLAGGKTQYF
CDR3 length: 14; V gene: TRBV4-1; J gene: TRBJ1-3; CDR3 protein: CASSVRQGQNTIYF
CDR3 length: 15; V gene: TRBV19; J gene: TRBJ2-2; CDR3 protein: CASTLQGARAGELFF
CDR3 length: 13; V gene: TRBV4-1; J gene: TRBJ2-1; CDR3 protein: CASSQVLGNEQFF
CDR3 length: 16; V gene: TRBV4-3; J gene: TRBJ2-2; CDR3 protein: CASSQGRGRNTGELFF
CDR3 length: 16; V gene: TRBV5-4; J gene: TRBJ2-3; CDR3 protein: CASSNLAGGQSDTQYF
CDR3 length: 16; V gene: TRBV7-2; J gene: TRBJ2-6; CDR3 protein: CASSLNQVSGANVLTF
CDR3 length: 15; V gene: TRBV4-2; J gene: TRBJ1-1; CDR3 protein: CASSQKTGWGTEAFF
CDR3 length: 16; V gene: TRBV29-1; J gene: TRBJ2-3; CDR3 protein: CSVDWGGRRHLDTQYF
CDR3 length: 12; V gene: TRBV2; J gene: TRBJ2-7; CDR3 protein: CATRDYTYEQYF
CDR3 length: 11; V gene: TRBV29-1; J gene: TRBJ2-1; CDR3 protein: CSSQSYNEQFF
CDR3 length: 16; V gene: TRBV7-9; J gene: TRBJ1-2; CDR3 protein: CASSLAAELRDYGYTF
CDR3 length: 14; V gene: TRBV4-3; J gene: TRBJ2-7; CDR3 protein: CASSQVVQAYEQYF
CDR3 length: 18; V gene: TRBV7-6; J gene: TRBJ2-4; CDR3 protein: CASGGEGSGALAKNIQYF
CDR3 length: 15; V gene: TRBV29-1; J gene: TRBJ1-2; CDR3 protein: CSVAGTGELYYGYTF
CDR3 length: 15; V gene: TRBV10-3; J gene: TRBJ2-6; CDR3 protein: CAIRPGTSGANVLTF
CDR3 length: 14; V gene: TRBV5-6; J gene: TRBJ2-5; CDR3 protein: CASSQSGGLETQYF
CDR3 length: 12; V gene: TRBV7-6; J gene: TRBJ2-7; CDR3 protein: CASSSPAREQYF
CDR3 length: 15; V gene: TRBV7-6; J gene: TRBJ2-3; CDR3 protein: CASSWGQFSTDTQYF
CDR3 length: 16; V gene: TRBV6-5; J gene: TRBJ1-3; CDR3 protein: CASSSKQGAGGNTIYF
CDR3 length: 13; V gene: TRBV27; J gene: TRBJ2-7; CDR3 protein: CASRREGPYEQYF
CDR3 length: 20; V gene: TRBV4-1; J gene: TRBJ1-2; CDR3 protein: CASSQASGIQGRYKGDGYTF
CDR3 length: 14; V gene: TRBV27; J gene: TRBJ2-1; CDR3 protein: CASSSWGQYNEQFF
CDR3 length: 16; V gene: TRBV7-8; J gene: TRBJ1-2; CDR3 protein: CASSLAMQGAVDGYTF
CDR3 length: 17; V gene: TRBV18; J gene: TRBJ1-3; CDR3 protein: CASSPIGVLSSGNTIYF
CDR3 length: 15; V gene: TRBV4-3; J gene: TRBJ1-2; CDR3 protein: CASSQDRVGASSYTF
CDR3 length: 16; V gene: TRBV4-1; J gene: TRBJ2-5; CDR3 protein: CASSQVVGTAQETQYF
CDR3 length: 15; V gene: TRBV18; J gene: TRBJ2-1; CDR3 protein: CASSSQGASVGEQFF
CDR3 length: 15; V gene: TRBV6-5; J gene: TRBJ1-2; CDR3 protein: CASSSVPEGPIGYTF
CDR3 length: 14; V gene: TRBV7-2; J gene: TRBJ2-3; CDR3 protein: CASSSNQRIDTQYF
CDR3 length: 16; V gene: TRBV27; J gene: TRBJ1-4; CDR3 protein: CASSRASGGTNEKLFF
CDR3 length: 18; V gene: TRBV27; J gene: TRBJ1-2; CDR3 protein: CASSSRGTGGSSNYGYTF
CDR3 length: 15; V gene: TRBV5-6; J gene: TRBJ1-5; CDR3 protein: CASSLSTGLNQPQHF
CDR3 length: 15; V gene: TRBV5-1; J gene: TRBJ1-2; CDR3 protein: CASSLSGQGIDGYTF
CDR3 length: 13; V gene: TRBV6-5; J gene: TRBJ2-7; CDR3 protein: CASSDLQGHEQYF
CDR3 length: 13; V gene: TRBV5-1; J gene: TRBJ2-5; CDR3 protein: CASSRTREETQYF
CDR3 length: 15; V gene: TRBV7-3; J gene: TRBJ2-7; CDR3 protein: CASSSGQGHASEQYF
CDR3 length: 16; V gene: TRBV6-4; J gene: TRBJ2-1; CDR3 protein: CASSDSPGQERGEQFF
CDR3 length: 18; V gene: TRBV19; J gene: TRBJ1-6; CDR3 protein: CASRKAGTGSSYNSPLHF